This T cell receptor beta chain is drawn from a study of identical twins. In TCRdb, the 5' RACE reads were re-called with MiXCR into one record per CDR3 protein. The sample records about 280,000 distinct CDR3 sequences, roughly 8.6% being singletons. This clonotype was seen more than once but under ten times. Its target is unknown. From germline, CDR1 is SGHVS and CDR2 FQNEAQ. This CDR3 comprises 17 residues. The J segment lost 3 bases and the V segment lost 3 bases, leaving 10 bases of the junction unmatched. Among all donors, each was a healthy Caucasian. Findings and limits, study-wide: Findings depended on cross-sectional statistics rather than tracking the same donors. Researchers reported weaker excess twin sharing in beta out-of-frame sequences.

The data were also submitted as part of a second study, on yellow fever vaccine responses in identical twins.

The rearrangement links TRBV7-8 to TRBJ2-7; 11 positions agree with TRBD2. This sequence was found in a woman aged 18-35 years in good health. Sequenced material: memory (CD45RO+) T cells sorted from blood. CDR3 sequence (DNA): TGTGCCAGCAGCTTGAGTAGCGGGGGGGCCAATTTCTACGAGCAGTACGTC. As protein: CASSLSSGGANFYEQYV.